These T cell receptor beta chains were read from a single sample in a study of T cell responses to AZD1222 COVID-19 vaccine. Here immunoSEQ multiplex PCR was the method, and the copy in TCRdb shows in-frame clones only, minus some. The table has around 70,000 clones, 79% seen once. Specimen: peripheral blood, collected on day 0 of MenACWY control vaccination. The receptors come from an adult in good health. Both conserved end residues are trimmed from each CDR3.

v_gene	len	j_gene	CDR3aa
TRBV4-3	14	TRBJ1-4	ASSQDTGPGNEKLF
TRBV7-2	12	TRBJ2-5	ASSAGTGVETQY
TRBV7-8	13	TRBJ2-7	ASSPTSGRALEQY
TRBV9	17	TRBJ2-3	ASSPRLAGGGTSTDTQY
TRBV21-1	11	TRBJ2-7	ASSKGGLREQY
TRBV7-3	13	TRBJ2-5	ASSLSGGKQETQY
TRBV30	13	TRBJ2-3	AWSPGGAGTDTQY
TRBV7-8	13	TRBJ1-3	ASSLALDSGNTIY
TRBV5-4	11	TRBJ2-1	ASSFNVDNEQF
TRBV2	15	TRBJ2-2	ASAGGRSNRNTGELF
TRBV21-1	13	TRBJ1-5	ASSKVDRAAQPQH
TRBV3-1/TRBV3-2	11	TRBJ1-6	ASSQQPNSPLH
TRBV7-2	13	TRBJ2-3	ASSLDRVSTDTQY
TRBV11-2	13	TRBJ2-1	ASSFFSGRDNEQF
TRBV4-1	12	TRBJ2-1	ASSPNDGFYEQF
TRBV19	12	TRBJ1-1	ASSINSLNTEAF
TRBV10-3	12	TRBJ2-5	AISSTGGEETQY
TRBV6-5	9	TRBJ1-4	ASKLDEKLF
TRBV11-2	13	TRBJ2-7	ASSLDGGRSYEQY
TRBV6-5	11	TRBJ2-7	ASRGQADYEQY
TRBV2	11	TRBJ1-1	ASSGHLNTEAF
TRBV28	12	TRBJ2-7	ASSLRGVTYEQY
TRBV6-6	14	TRBJ1-5	ASSYFTDRGLQPQH
TRBV7-8	12	TRBJ1-4	ASSSRGRNEKLF
TRBV2	12	TRBJ2-1	ASREWVAGGEQF
TRBV9	12	TRBJ1-4	ASSSAGTGGKLF
TRBV19	13	TRBJ1-5	ASRNRQGLNQPQH
TRBV15	13	TRBJ1-5	ATSRGRDVRQPQH
TRBV30	11	TRBJ1-4	AWSPGTDEKLF
TRBV6-1	11	TRBJ2-7	ASSDQGGYEQY
TRBV5-6	12	TRBJ2-7	ASSLGDSPYEQY
TRBV4-1	14	TRBJ2-3	ASSQAGNPGTDTQY
TRBV14	11	TRBJ2-1	ASSRGSYNEQF
TRBV27	12	TRBJ1-3	ASSSRASGNTIY
TRBV5-4	13	TRBJ2-3	ASSLPGQGTDTQY
TRBV3-1/TRBV3-2	12	TRBJ2-2	ASSPRATAGELF
TRBV4-3	14	TRBJ1-2	ASSQDMSYGDYGYT
TRBV2	11	TRBJ1-1	ASSKSLGLEAF
TRBV4-1	11	TRBJ1-2	ASGGQINYGYT
TRBV27	15	TRBJ1-5	ASSLSRDNDSNQPQH